The 14 T cell receptor beta chains reported below all come from one sample, sequenced in a study of OX40 agonist ivuxolimab in advanced cancers. Profiling relied on immunoSEQ multiplex PCR, and the TCRdb table lists in-frame clones only, not all of them. The sample records some 96,000 clones, 85% to 95% being singletons. The sequencing used CD4+ or CD8+ T cells sorted from blood, collected in a trial of the OX40 agonist ivuxolimab. Source of these receptors: an adult with an advanced solid tumor such as melanoma, head and neck, liver or kidney cancer.

This chain joins TRBV18 and TRBJ2-2; TRBD1 agrees at 8 bases. This CDR3 comprises 16 residues. V lost 4 bases, J lost 6 bases, and 10 bases stayed unmatched. Germline loops: CDR1 KGHSH, CDR2 LQKENI. CDR3 residues: CASSLPGTGWAGELFF. DNA of the CDR3: TGTGCCAGCTCACTTCCCGGGACAGGATGGGCCGGGGAGCTGTTTTTT.

The rearrangement links TRBV30 to TRBJ2-3; weak D call: TRBD1 (6 bases). V shed 1 base and J shed 0 bases, with 14 bases lying between them. Germline CDR1 reads GTSNPN; CDR2 reads SVGIG (reference sequence). CDR3 size: 16 residues. CDR3 DNA: TGTGCCTGGAGTGCCCTACAGGGCCCAAGCACAGATACGCAGTATTTT. Protein product: CAWSALQGPSTDTQYF.

The V gene is TRBV18, the J gene TRBJ2-1; 9 bases agree with TRBD1. Trimming at V came to 3 bases and at J to 0 bases, leaving 3 bases not matched to a gene. CDR3 length: 16 residues. Germline loops: CDR1 KGHSH, CDR2 LQKENI. The CDR3 sequence: CASSPGTGISYNEQFF. For the CDR3, the DNA is TGTGCCAGCTCACCCGGGACAGGGATCTCCTACAATGAGCAGTTCTTC.

This chain connects TRBV5-1 to TRBJ1-1; perhaps TRBD1 as D (6 bases). This CDR3 has 16 residues. Germline V gives CDR1 SGHRS, CDR2 YFSETQ. V shed 0 bases and J shed 1 base, with 13 bases lying between them. The DNA for the CDR3 is TGCGCCAGCAGCTTGGTTGGGGGCGTCTCGAACACTGAAGCTTTCTTT. Its protein is CASSLVGGVSNTEAFF.

The V and J genes are TRBV4-2 and TRBJ2-7; maybe TRBD1 (5 bases). The CDR3 consists of 15 residues. The V gene's germline CDR1 is LGHNA and CDR2 YNFKEQ. Trimming left V 0 bases short and J 4 bases short, with 13 bases between. CDR3 region: CASSQDQQVGYEQYF. Written as DNA, the CDR3 is TGTGCCAGCAGCCAAGATCAACAGGTGGGATACGAGCAGTACTTC.

The chain carries TRBV4-1 and TRBJ2-7, with 9 bases that match TRBD1. Trimming cost V 6 bases and J 0 bases; bases outside gene matches: 6. CDR1 is MGHRA and CDR2 is YSYEKL in the germline V gene. This CDR3 is built from 15 residues. In nucleotides, the CDR3 is TGCGCCAGCAGGCTGGGACAGGGAATCTCCTACGAGCAGTACTTC. Its protein is CASRLGQGISYEQYF.

The chain carries TRBV28 and TRBJ1-2, with a tentative D call TRBD1 (5 bases). Trimming took 7 bases from V and 2 from J, leaving 11 bases between them. The CDR3 has 13 residues. The germline V gene encodes CDR1 MDHEN and CDR2 SYDVKM. The CDR3 DNA sequence: TGTGCCAGCATGGACACCAGGAACTATGGCTACACCTTC. Translated, it gives CASMDTRNYGYTF.

This clone was detected only once. This chain links TRBV11-3 with TRBJ2-7; tentatively, D is TRBD1 (5 bases). The CDR3 has 15 amino acids. Trimming stripped 4 bases from V and 3 bases from J, with 16 bases between. The germline V gene has CDR1 SGHNT and CDR2 YENEEA. CDR3 sequence (DNA): TGTGCCAGCAGCTCTAGGAGTGGGCAGGGCTACGAGCAGTACTTC. Its translation is CASSSRSGQGYEQYF.

This chain uses TRBV29-1 with TRBJ1-1, with unresolved D. CDR3 length: 12 amino acids. Per germline, CDR1 SQVTM and CDR2 ANQGSEA. V gave up 6 bases and J gave up 7 bases, with 15 bases separating them. CDR3 sequence (DNA): TGCAGCGTCGCCCAGCGAATGAATGAAGCTTTCTTT. Translation gives CSVAQRMNEAFF. The variable domain in full, with the rest retrieved from reference TRBV29-1 and TRBJ1-1, is SAVISQKPSRDICQRGTSLTIQCQVDSQVTMMFWYRQQPGQSLTLIATANQGSEATYESGFVIDKFPISRPNLTFSTLTVSNMSPEDSSIYLCSVAQRMNEAFFGQGTRLTVV.

The chain links TRBV19 to TRBJ2-3; 8 bases agree with TRBD2. This CDR3 comprises 13 residues. The germline V gene has CDR1 LNHDA and CDR2 SQIVND (reference sequence). Losses at the gene ends were 6 bases for V and 5 bases for J; bases not matched to a gene: 4. The CDR3 sequence: CASSGRGGDTQYF. The CDR3 DNA reads TGTGCCAGTAGCGGGAGGGGAGGAGATACGCAGTATTTT.

The gene calls are TRBV7-8 and TRBJ2-1; 11 positions match TRBD2. Germline-derived CDR1 and CDR2 are SGHVS and FQNEAQ. CDR3 length: 15 residues. V trimming: 7 bases; J trimming: 4 bases; junction bases outside the gene matches: 6. CDR3 DNA: TGTGCCAGCACCAAGACTAGCGGGAAATACAATGAGCAGTTCTTC. Its protein product is CASTKTSGKYNEQFF. The full variable domain, with the rest looked up from reference TRBV7-8 and TRBJ2-1, is GAGVSQSPRYKVAKRGQDVALRCDPISGHVSLFWYQQALGQGPEFLTYFQNEAQLDKSGLPSDRFFAERPEGSVSTLKIQRTQQEDSAVYLCASTKTSGKYNEQFFGPGTRLTVL.

The rearrangement links TRBV13 to TRBJ2-5; D might be TRBD1 (5 bases). Trimming stripped 5 bases from V and 4 bases from J, with 14 bases between. Germline CDR1 PRHDT, CDR2 FYEKMQ (reference sequence). The CDR3 extends over 14 amino acids. CDR3 sequence reads: CASSPGSQGETQYF. The CDR3 region has the DNA TGTGCCAGCAGCCCCGGATCCCAGGGAGAGACCCAGTACTTC.

V and J are TRBV5-4 and TRBJ2-6, with D tentatively TRBD2 (6 bases). The V end lost 4 bases, the J end lost 0 bases, and 8 bases lay between the germline ends. Germline V lookup: CDR1 SGHNT, CDR2 YYREEE (reference sequence). The CDR3 length is 15 residues. The CDR3 is CASSGGVSGANVLTF. CDR3 DNA: TGTGCCAGCAGCGGCGGGGTCTCTGGGGCCAACGTCCTGACTTTC.

This rearrangement joins TRBV7-8 to TRBJ2-3; TRBD2 is a possible D gene (6 bases). V lost 1 base and J 2 bases, leaving 13 bases between the germline ends. This CDR3 contains 16 residues. Per the germline V gene, CDR1 is SGHVS and CDR2 is FQNEAQ. The CDR3 DNA reads TGTGCCAGCAGCTTAGGGAATGGACTACTCACAGATACGCAGTATTTT. This gives the protein CASSLGNGLLTDTQYF. The full variable domain, its missing parts supplied by reference TRBV7-8 and TRBJ2-3, is GAGVSQSPRYKVAKRGQDVALRCDPISGHVSLFWYQQALGQGPEFLTYFQNEAQLDKSGLPSDRFFAERPEGSVSTLKIQRTQQEDSAVYLCASSLGNGLLTDTQYFGPGTRLTVL.